This T cell receptor beta chain was captured in a study of OX40 agonist ivuxolimab in advanced cancers. Turning to the study itself: Ivuxolimab is an agonistic anti-OX40 (CD134) antibody, and patients were treated with it. Patients enrolled in dose escalation were diagnosed with hepatocellular carcinoma, melanoma, renal cell or head and neck cancer.

Germline V gene lookup returns CDR1 SGHRS and CDR2 YFSETQ. Trimming pared 0 bases from V and 4 bases from J, leaving 7 bases between. The CDR3 totals 13 residues. As regards this clone: No antigen is known for it.

Whole-study results and caveats: Among the lowest levels of clonal expansion were found in partial responders at 0.1-3.0 mg/kg. Also showing low normalized T-cell clonal expansion were some of the nonresponders.

Here immunoSEQ multiplex PCR was the method, and the copy in TCRdb shows in-frame clones only, minus some. Of 35,000 to 45,000 clones detected, 80% to 90% appear once; the ten largest clones hold approximately 5%. The input for sequencing was CD4+ or CD8+ T cells sorted from blood, taken in a trial of the OX40 agonist ivuxolimab. The source is an adult with an advanced solid tumor such as melanoma, head and neck, liver or kidney cancer. The V gene is TRBV5-1, the J gene TRBJ1-2, with D uncertain. In DNA form, the CDR3 reads TGCGCCAGCAGCTTGGTGGAGGGCTATGGCTACACCTTC. Translation gives CASSLVEGYGYTF.